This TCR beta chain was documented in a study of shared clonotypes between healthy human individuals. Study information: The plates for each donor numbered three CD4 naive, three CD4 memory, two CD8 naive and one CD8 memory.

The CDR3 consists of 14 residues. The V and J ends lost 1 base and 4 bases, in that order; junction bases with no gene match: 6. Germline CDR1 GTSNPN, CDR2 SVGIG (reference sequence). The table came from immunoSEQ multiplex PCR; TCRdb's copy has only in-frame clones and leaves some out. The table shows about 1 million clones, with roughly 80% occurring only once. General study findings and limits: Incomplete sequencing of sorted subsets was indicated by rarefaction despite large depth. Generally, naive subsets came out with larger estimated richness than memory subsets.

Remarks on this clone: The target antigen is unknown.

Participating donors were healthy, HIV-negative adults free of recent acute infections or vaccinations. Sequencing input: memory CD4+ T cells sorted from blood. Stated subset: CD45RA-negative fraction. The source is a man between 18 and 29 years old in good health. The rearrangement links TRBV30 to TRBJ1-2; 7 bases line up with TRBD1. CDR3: CAWSAGGQPYGYTF. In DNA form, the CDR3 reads TGTGCCTGGAGTGCCGGGGGACAGCCCTATGGCTACACCTTC.